The source of this T cell receptor (beta chain) is a study of shared clonotypes between healthy human individuals. Repertoires were generated with immunoSEQ multiplex PCR, while TCRdb's copy carries only in-frame clones and drops some. The sample has about 490,000 clones; 76% are singletons. This CDR3 is built from 13 residues. The germline CDR1 and CDR2 sequences are SGHNT and YYREEE (reference sequence). The V gene lost 0 bases and the J gene lost 3 bases, with 7 bases spanning the gap. Each of the donors was a healthy adult who was HIV-negative and had not had a recent acute infection or vaccination.

Specimen: PBMCs. J is TRBJ2-7 and V is TRBV5-4; a weak D match, TRBD1 (6 bases). The sequence was collected from a woman aged 40-49 years in good health. Some clones in this sample may be carry-over from other donors' samples. In DNA form, the CDR3 reads TGTGCCAGCAGCTTGGTCAGGGGCTACGAGCAGTACTTC. This translates into CASSLVRGYEQYF.